A single sample gave rise to the 3 T cell receptor beta chains below, sequenced in a study of T cell responses to AZD1222 COVID-19 vaccine. Data came from immunoSEQ multiplex PCR; TCRdb stores just in-frame clones and leaves some out. The table includes some 140,000 clones, 70% to 90% detected once. The sample in question was peripheral blood, obtained on day 0 of AZD1222 vaccination. The receptors derive from an adult in good health.

This sequence joins TRBV30 and TRBJ2-7; D is possibly TRBD1 (6 bases). Germline values: CDR1 GTSNPN, CDR2 SVGIG (reference sequence). The CDR3 covers 16 residues. V lost 2 bases to trimming and J lost 0 bases, with 17 bases between them. The DNA for the CDR3 is TGTGCCTGGAGTCCCAACAGGGACATATTCTCCTACGAGCAGTACTTC. It specifies CAWSPNRDIFSYEQYF.

Of note for this clone: At one of its ends the junction is not consistent with the germline gene, which may arise from a read error. The rearrangement joins TRBV27 to TRBJ2-1; D may be TRBD1 (6 bases). The CDR3 totals 14 residues. Per the germline V gene, CDR1 is MNHEY and CDR2 is SMNVEV (reference sequence). Here the CDR3 DNA reads TGTGCCAGCAGTTTATCGCTAGGGGGAAGGCCCCTGCTCTTC. It specifies CASSLSLGGRPLLF.

The chain couples TRBV19 to TRBJ2-1; 8 bases agree with TRBD1. The CDR3 spans 15 residues. Germline CDR1 LNHDA, CDR2 SQIVND (reference sequence). The V segment lost 5 bases and the J segment 0 bases; nucleotides outside the gene matches: 3. The CDR3 coding sequence is TGTGCCAGTAGTCCAGACAGGGGCTCCTACAATGAGCAGTTCTTC. Translating it yields CASSPDRGSYNEQFF.